This TCR beta chain was identified during a study of cytomegalovirus exposure and HLA in healthy donors. Whole-study findings and limits: Associated with cytomegalovirus, according to the listing, were some 150 TCR beta chains. Most of the TCR beta V segments (in an earlier analysis) were productive either about 87% or about 30% of the time.

This PCR relied on a set of 60 Vbeta primers and 13 Jbeta primers. Sequenced by immunoSEQ multiplex PCR; TCRdb stores in-frame clones only, minus some. In the table there are more than 95,000 clones, 78% of which are singletons. Concerning this clone: Its cognate antigen is unknown. Compared with germline, one end of the junction differs, possibly owing to a read error.

Germline-derived CDR1 and CDR2 are SEHNR and FQNEAQ (reference sequence). CDR3 length equals 14 residues. The rearrangement joins TRBV7-9 to TRBJ2-7, with D possibly TRBD2 on 6 matching bases. Sample: PBMCs. This receptor was identified in a male donor in good health and CMV-seronegative. CDR3 sequence (DNA): TGTTCCAGCACCGGGGACTCCAGCTCCTACGAGCAGTACTTC. Protein sequence: CSSTGDSSSYEQYF.